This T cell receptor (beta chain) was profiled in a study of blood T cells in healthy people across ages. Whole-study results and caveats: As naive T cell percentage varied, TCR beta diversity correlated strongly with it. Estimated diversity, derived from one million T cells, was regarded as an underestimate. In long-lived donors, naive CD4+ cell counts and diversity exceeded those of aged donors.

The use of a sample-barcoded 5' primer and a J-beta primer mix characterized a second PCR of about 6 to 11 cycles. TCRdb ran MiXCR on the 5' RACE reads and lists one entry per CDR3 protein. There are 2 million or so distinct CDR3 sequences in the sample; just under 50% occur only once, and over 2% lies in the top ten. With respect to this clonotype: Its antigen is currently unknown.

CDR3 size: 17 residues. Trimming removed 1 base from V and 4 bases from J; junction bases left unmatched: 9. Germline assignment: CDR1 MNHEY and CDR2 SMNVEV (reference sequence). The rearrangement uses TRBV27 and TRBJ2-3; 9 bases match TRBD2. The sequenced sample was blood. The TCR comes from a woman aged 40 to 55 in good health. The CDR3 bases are TGTGCCAGCAGTTTATTAATCGGCGGGGGGGCGGCAGATACGCAGTATTTT. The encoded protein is CASSLLIGGGAADTQYF.